This TCR beta chain was sequenced in a study of CD8 T cells in Susac syndrome. Turning to the study itself: Each patient with Susac syndrome, at the time of blood draw, was therapy-naive, on corticosteroids, or on intravenous immunoglobulin alone.

In regard to this clonotype: Its antigen is unidentified.

Study-wide points: By the study's own acknowledgment, its TCR sequencing and HLA analysis included relatively few individuals.

With V trimmed by 5 bases and J by 7 bases, 4 bases remained unmatched. The CDR3 contains 13 residues. Germline assignment: CDR1 GTSNPN and CDR2 SVGIG (reference sequence). cDNA came from approximately 0.5 to 1 ug RNA primed by random hexamers. Each CDR3 protein gets one entry after TCRdb re-called the immunoSEQ multiplex PCR reads with MiXCR. The profile covers roughly 250,000 distinct CDR3 sequences, with 90% to 96% appearing a single time and about 0.1% taken by the ten largest. TCR beta was sequenced from blood CD8+ and CD4+ T cells. This clonotype was sampled from a human donor with Susac syndrome. The V and J genes are TRBV30 and TRBJ2-7, with 14 nucleotides matching TRBD2. Sequenced: CD4+ T cells from PBMCs. CDR3 residues: CAWQGTSGSEQYF. The DNA for the CDR3 is TGTGCCTGGCAGGGGACTAGCGGGAGTGAGCAGTACTTC.